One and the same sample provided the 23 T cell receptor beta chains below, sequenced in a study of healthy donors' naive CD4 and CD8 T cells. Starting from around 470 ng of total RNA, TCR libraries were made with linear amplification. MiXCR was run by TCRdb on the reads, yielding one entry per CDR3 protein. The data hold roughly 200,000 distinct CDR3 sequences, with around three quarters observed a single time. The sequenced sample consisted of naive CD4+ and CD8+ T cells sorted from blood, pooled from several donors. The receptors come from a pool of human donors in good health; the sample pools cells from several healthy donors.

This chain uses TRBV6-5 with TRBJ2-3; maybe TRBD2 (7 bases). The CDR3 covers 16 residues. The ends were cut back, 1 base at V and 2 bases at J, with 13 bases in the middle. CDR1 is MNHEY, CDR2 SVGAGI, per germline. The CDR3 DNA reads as TGTGCCAGCAGTTACTGGGCGGGGGCGCCCACAGATACGCAGTATTTT. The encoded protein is CASSYWAGAPTDTQYF.

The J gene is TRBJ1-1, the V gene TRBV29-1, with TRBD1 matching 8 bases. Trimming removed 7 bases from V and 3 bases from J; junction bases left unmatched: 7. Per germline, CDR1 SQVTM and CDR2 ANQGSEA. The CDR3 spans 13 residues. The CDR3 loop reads CSGSQGEDTEAFF. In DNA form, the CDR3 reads TGCAGCGGCTCACAGGGGGAGGACACTGAAGCTTTCTTT.

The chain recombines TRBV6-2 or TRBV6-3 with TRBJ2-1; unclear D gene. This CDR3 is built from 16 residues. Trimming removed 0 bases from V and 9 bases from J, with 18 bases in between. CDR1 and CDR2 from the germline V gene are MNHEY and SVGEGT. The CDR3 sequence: CASSYSNQLSSLEQFF. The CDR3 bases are TGTGCCAGCAGTTACTCGAACCAACTATCCTCCCTTGAGCAGTTCTTC.

The CDR3 coding sequence is TGTGCCACCAGCAACGCATGGGGCACTGAAGCTTTCTTT. Protein sequence: CATSNAWGTEAFF. This chain connects TRBV15 to TRBJ1-1; no clear D. The CDR3 is made up of 13 amino acids. The V end lost 4 bases, the J end lost 4 bases, and 10 bases lay between the germline ends. Germline CDR1 and CDR2: LNHNV and YYDKDF (reference sequence).

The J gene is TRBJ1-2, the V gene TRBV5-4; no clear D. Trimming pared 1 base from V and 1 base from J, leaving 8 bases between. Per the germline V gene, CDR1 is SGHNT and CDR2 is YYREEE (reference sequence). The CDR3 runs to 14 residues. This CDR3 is CASSLFRDNYGYTF. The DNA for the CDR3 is TGTGCCAGCAGCTTGTTTCGGGATAACTATGGCTACACCTTC.

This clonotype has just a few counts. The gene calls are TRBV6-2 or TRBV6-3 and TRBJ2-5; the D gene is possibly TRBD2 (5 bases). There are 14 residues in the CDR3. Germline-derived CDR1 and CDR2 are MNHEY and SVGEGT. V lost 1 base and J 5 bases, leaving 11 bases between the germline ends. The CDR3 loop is CASSYLSSWETQYF. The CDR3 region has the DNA TGTGCCAGCAGTTACTTGTCTAGCTGGGAGACCCAGTACTTC.

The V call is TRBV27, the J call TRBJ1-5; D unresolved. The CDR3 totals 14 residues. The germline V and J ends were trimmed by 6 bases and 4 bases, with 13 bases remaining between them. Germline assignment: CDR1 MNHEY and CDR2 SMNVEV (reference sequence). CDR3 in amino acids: CASSLLMGNQPQHF. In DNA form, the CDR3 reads TGTGCCAGCAGCTTGCTGATGGGGAATCAGCCCCAGCATTTT.

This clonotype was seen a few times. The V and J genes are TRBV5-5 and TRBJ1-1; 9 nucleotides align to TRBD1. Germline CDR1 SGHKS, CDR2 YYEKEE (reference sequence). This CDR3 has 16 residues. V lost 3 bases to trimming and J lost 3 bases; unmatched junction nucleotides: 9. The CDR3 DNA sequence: TGTGCCAGCAGCTCGCGGACAGGGGCTTATTACACTGAAGCTTTCTTT. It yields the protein CASSSRTGAYYTEAFF.

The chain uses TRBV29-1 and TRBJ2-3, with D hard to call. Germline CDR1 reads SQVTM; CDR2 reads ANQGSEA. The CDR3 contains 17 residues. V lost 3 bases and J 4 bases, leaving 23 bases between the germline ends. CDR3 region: CSVDPRGSALRADTQYF. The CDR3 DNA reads TGCAGCGTTGATCCGCGTGGATCGGCTCTTCGTGCAGATACGCAGTATTTT.

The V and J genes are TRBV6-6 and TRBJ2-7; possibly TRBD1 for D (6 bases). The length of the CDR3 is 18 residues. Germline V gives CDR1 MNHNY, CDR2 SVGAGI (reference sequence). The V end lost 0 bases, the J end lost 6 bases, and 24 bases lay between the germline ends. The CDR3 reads CASSYSSTRGLKPGEQYF. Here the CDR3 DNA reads TGTGCCAGCAGTTACTCTTCAACCAGGGGATTGAAGCCTGGCGAGCAGTACTTC.

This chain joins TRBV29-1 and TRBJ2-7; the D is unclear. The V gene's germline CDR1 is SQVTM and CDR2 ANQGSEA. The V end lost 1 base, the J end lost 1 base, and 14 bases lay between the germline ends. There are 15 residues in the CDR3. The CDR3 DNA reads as TGCAGCGTTGAAGTTAAGGATGGACCGTCCTACGAGCAGTACTTC. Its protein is CSVEVKDGPSYEQYF.

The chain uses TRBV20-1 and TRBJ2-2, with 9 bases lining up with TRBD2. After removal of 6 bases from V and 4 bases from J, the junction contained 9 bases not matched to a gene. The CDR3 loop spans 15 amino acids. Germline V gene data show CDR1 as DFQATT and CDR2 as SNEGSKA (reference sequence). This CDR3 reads CSADGTSPTTGELFF. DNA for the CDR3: TGCAGTGCCGACGGGACTAGCCCGACCACCGGGGAGCTGTTTTTT.

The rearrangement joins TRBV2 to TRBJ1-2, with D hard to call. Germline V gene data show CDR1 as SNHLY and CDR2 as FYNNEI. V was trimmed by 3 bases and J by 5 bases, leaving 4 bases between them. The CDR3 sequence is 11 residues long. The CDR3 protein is CASSDRYGYTF. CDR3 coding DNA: TGTGCCAGCAGTGACAGATATGGCTACACCTTC.

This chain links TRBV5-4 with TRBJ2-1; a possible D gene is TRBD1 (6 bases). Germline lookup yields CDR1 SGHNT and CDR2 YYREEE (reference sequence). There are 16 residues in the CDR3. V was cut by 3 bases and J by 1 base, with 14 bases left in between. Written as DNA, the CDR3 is TGTGCCAGCAGCTCAGTGACAGGTCCGTCCTACAATGAGCAGTTCTTC. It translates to CASSSVTGPSYNEQFF.

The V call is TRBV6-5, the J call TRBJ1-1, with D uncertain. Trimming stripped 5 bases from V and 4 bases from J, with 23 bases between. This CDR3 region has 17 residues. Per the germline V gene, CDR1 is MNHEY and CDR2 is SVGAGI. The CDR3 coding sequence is TGTGCCAGCAGTCAAACCAACTTCGGACGCGGAGGCACTGAAGCTTTCTTT. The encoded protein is CASSQTNFGRGGTEAFF.

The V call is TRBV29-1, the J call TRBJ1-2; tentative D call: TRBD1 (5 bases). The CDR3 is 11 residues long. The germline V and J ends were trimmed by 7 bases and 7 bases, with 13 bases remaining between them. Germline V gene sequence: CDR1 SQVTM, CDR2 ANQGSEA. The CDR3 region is CSDRRDRGYTF. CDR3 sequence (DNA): TGCAGCGACCGCCGGGACCGTGGCTACACCTTC.

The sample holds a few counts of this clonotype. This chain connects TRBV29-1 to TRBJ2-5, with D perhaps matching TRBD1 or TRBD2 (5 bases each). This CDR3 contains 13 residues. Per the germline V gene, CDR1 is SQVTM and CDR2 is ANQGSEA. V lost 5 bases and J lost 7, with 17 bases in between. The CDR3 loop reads CSVPWGYRGTQYF. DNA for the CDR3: TGCAGCGTTCCTTGGGGCTACCGGGGGACCCAGTACTTC.

DNA of the CDR3: TGTGCCAGCACTAAAACCACCGGAGCTTTCTTT. This translates into CASTKTTGAFF. The V gene is TRBV12-3 or TRBV12-4, the J gene TRBJ1-1; D not certain. The CDR3 loop spans 11 amino acids. Between the trimmed V and J ends, which lost 7 bases and 10 bases, there was a span of 13 bases.

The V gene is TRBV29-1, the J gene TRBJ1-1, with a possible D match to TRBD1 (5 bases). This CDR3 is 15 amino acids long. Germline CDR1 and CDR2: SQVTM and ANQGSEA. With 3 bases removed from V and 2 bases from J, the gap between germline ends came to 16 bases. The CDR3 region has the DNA TGCAGCGTTGAGGGGGACTGGAATGGAAACACTGAAGCTTTCTTT. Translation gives CSVEGDWNGNTEAFF.

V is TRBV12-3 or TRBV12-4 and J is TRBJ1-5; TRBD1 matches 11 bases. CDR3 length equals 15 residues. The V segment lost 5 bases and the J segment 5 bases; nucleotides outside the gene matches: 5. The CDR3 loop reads CASSPRTGGHQPQHF. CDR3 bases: TGTGCCAGCAGTCCCCGGACAGGGGGCCATCAGCCCCAGCATTTT.

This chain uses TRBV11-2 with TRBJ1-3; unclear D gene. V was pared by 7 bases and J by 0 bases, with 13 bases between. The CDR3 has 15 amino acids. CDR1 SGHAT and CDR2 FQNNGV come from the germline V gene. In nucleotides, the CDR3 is TGTGCCAGCAACGCGGGCAGGTCCTCTGGAAACACCATATATTTT. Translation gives CASNAGRSSGNTIYF.

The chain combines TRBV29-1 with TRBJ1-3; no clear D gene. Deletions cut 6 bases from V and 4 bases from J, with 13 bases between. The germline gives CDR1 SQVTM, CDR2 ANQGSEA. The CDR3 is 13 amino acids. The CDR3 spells CSVAPALGNTIYF. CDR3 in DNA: TGCAGCGTGGCCCCGGCCCTCGGAAACACCATATATTTT.

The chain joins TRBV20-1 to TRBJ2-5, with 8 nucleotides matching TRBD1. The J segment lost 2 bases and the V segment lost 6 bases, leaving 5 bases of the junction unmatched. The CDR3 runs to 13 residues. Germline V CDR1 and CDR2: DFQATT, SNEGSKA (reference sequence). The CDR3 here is CSAKDRDQETQYF. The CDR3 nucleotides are TGCAGTGCCAAGGACAGGGATCAAGAGACCCAGTACTTC.